This TCR beta chain was identified during a study of blood T cell repertoires in COVID-19. The CDR3 runs 14 residues. In germline, CDR1 is GTSNPN, CDR2 SVGIG (reference sequence). Between the trimmed V and J ends, which lost 0 bases and 7 bases, there was a span of 13 bases. Repertoires were generated with immunoSEQ multiplex PCR, while TCRdb's copy carries only in-frame clones and drops some. The sample consists of around 300,000 clones, about 89% of them appearing once. Participants, roughly 18 to 90 years old, spanned fewer than 25 US areas. The V call is TRBV30, the J call TRBJ2-1; D is perhaps TRBD1 (7 bases). This TCR came from a young woman who had recovered from COVID-19. The specimen sequenced was PBMCs or T cells enriched from blood (not recorded which). Here the CDR3 reads CAWSVLQGRNEQFF. In nucleotides, the CDR3 is TGTGCCTGGAGTGTATTACAGGGGAGGAATGAGCAGTTCTTC.